The T cell receptor beta chain under discussion was sequenced for a study of blood T cell repertoires in COVID-19. Study-wide background: Sites in the United States, Italy and Spain provided acute and convalescent COVID-19 samples. Sources were T cells, B-cell-depleted T cells, or PBMCs; the material itself was cDNA or gDNA.

CDR1 and CDR2 from the germline V gene are MDHEN and SYDVKM. There are 14 residues in the CDR3. V trimming: 6 bases; J trimming: 10 bases; junction bases outside the gene matches: 12. Assay: immunoSEQ multiplex PCR; the TCRdb copy retains only in-frame clones and omits some. The sample lists a few hundred thousand clones; 65% to 90% were seen once. The age range of participants was about 18 to 95 years, with residence in about 25 US areas. Participants had their cohort set by participant-reported clinical history. Sequences were obtained from PBMCs or T cells enriched from blood (not recorded which). This TCR was recovered from a woman between 40 and 55 years old with acute COVID-19. The chain recombines TRBV28 with TRBJ2-1, with 7 bases identical to TRBD1. CDR3 protein: CASRKNRGIGEQFF. DNA for the CDR3: TGTGCCAGCAGAAAAAACAGGGGTATTGGCGAGCAGTTCTTC. The full variable domain, in which reference TRBV28 and TRBJ2-1 provide the parts outside the CDR3, is DVKVTQSSRYLVKRTGEKVFLECVQDMDHENMFWYRQDPGLGLRLIYFSYDVKMKEKGDIPEGYSVSREKKERFSLILESASTNQTSMYLCASRKNRGIGEQFFGPGTRLTVL.